Each of the 32 T cell receptor beta chains below was sequenced from the same sample in a study of cytomegalovirus exposure and HLA in healthy donors. The study ran its PCR with 60 Vbeta and 13 Jbeta primers. Produced via immunoSEQ multiplex PCR; TCRdb's table is partial and in-frame only. Here the sample table reports about 42,000 clones. Sample: PBMCs. Receptor source: a man aged 30 to 39 in good health and CMV-seronegative.

This chain uses TRBV5-1 with TRBJ2-7, with 8 positions matching TRBD1. V dropped 4 bases and J dropped 3; count of bases not matched to a gene: 9. The length of the CDR3 is 15 residues. Per the germline V gene, CDR1 is SGHRS and CDR2 is YFSETQ. The CDR3 region is CASSERAGGFYEQYF. The CDR3 DNA sequence: TGCGCCAGCAGCGAAAGGGCAGGGGGCTTCTACGAGCAGTACTTC.

The chain uses TRBV5-8 and TRBJ1-5; the match to TRBD1 covers 10 bases. Germline V CDR1 and CDR2: SGHTS, YDEGEE. The CDR3 runs to 16 residues. The J segment lost 2 bases and the V segment lost 4 bases, leaving 6 bases of the junction unmatched. The CDR3 bases are TGTGCCAGCAGCCGATGGACAGGGGGAGGCAATCAGCCCCAGCATTTT. Amino acids: CASSRWTGGGNQPQHF.

CDR3 in DNA: TGTGCCAGCAGCCAAGTGGGGTTGGGACAGGGACCGCATGGCTACACCTTC. Translation gives CASSQVGLGQGPHGYTF. The chain joins TRBV4-2 to TRBJ1-2; 9 nucleotides agree with TRBD1. Germline CDR1 is LGHNA and CDR2 is YNFKEQ. This CDR3 contains 17 residues. Trimming removed 1 base from V and 6 bases from J; junction bases left unmatched: 12.

The gene calls are TRBV4-3 and TRBJ1-2; TRBD1 agrees at 10 bases. Per germline, CDR1 LGHNA and CDR2 YSLEER. The CDR3 runs 14 residues. V shed 4 bases, J shed 4 bases, and the junction held 3 bases outside the gene matches. The CDR3 bases are TGCGCCAGCAGCCCGGGACAGGGGAGCTATGGCTACACCTTC. Its translation is CASSPGQGSYGYTF.

CDR3 sequence reads: CASSVGWGGTLHF. CDR3 bases: TGTGCCAGCAGCGTAGGGTGGGGAGGCACCCTCCACTTT. The chain is built from TRBV9 and TRBJ1-6; no reliable D call. V was clipped by 0 bases and J by 14 bases, with 12 bases between them. Germline V gene sequence: CDR1 SGDLS, CDR2 YYNGEE. CDR3 length: 13 amino acids.

The chain joins TRBV5-4 to TRBJ1-2, with TRBD1 identical over 7 bases. The CDR3 totals 14 residues. The germline V gene encodes CDR1 SGHNT and CDR2 YYREEE (reference sequence). V was clipped by 6 bases and J by 4 bases; unmatched bases: 9. Here the CDR3 reads CASNLDRAIYGYTF. The DNA of the CDR3 is TGTGCCAGCAACCTCGACAGGGCGATCTATGGCTACACCTTC. Full variable domain (remainder filled in from reference TRBV5-4 and TRBJ1-2): ETGVTQSPTHLIKTRGQQVTLRCSSQSGHNTVSWYQQALGQGPQFIFQYYREEENGRGNFPPRFSGLQFPNYSSELNVNALELDDSALYLCASNLDRAIYGYTFGSGTRLTVV.

The chain combines TRBV15 with TRBJ1-5; D gene uncertain. The germline V and J ends were trimmed by 4 bases and 11 bases, with 12 bases remaining between them. Germline CDR1 reads LNHNV; CDR2 reads YYDKDF (reference sequence). The CDR3 spans 12 residues. The CDR3 sequence: CATSTVEGSQHF. The CDR3 region has the DNA TGTGCCACCAGCACGGTAGAGGGATCCCAGCATTTT.

The rearrangement uses TRBV5-1 and TRBJ2-6, with 7 bases lining up with TRBD1. Germline CDR1 is SGHRS and CDR2 is YFSETQ. Trimming took 0 bases from V and 1 from J; bases not matched to a gene: 4. CDR3 size: 17 residues. This CDR3 is CASSLAPQGSGANVLTF. The DNA of the CDR3 is TGCGCCAGCAGCTTGGCCCCACAGGGGTCTGGGGCCAACGTCCTGACTTTC.

V gene TRBV6-1 combines with J gene TRBJ2-3; a possible D gene is TRBD2 (5 bases). Germline V gene lookup returns CDR1 MNHNS and CDR2 SASEGT. The germline V and J ends were trimmed by 7 bases and 3 bases, with 14 bases remaining between them. This CDR3 has 14 amino acids. The CDR3 nucleotides read TGTGCCAGCATGTCAGAGGGCCTAACAGATACGCAGTATTTT. Translation gives CASMSEGLTDTQYF.

This rearrangement joins TRBV10-3 to TRBJ1-2; no reliable D call. The CDR3 spans 17 residues. Germline CDR1 reads ENHRY; CDR2 reads SYGVKD. Trimming pared 9 bases from V and 3 bases from J, leaving 26 bases between. For the CDR3, the DNA is TGTGCCATAAGCCCGCCCATTGGTCGGGGTAAAGACTATGGCTACACCTTC. This encodes CAISPPIGRGKDYGYTF.

The genes are TRBV5-4 and TRBJ2-1; 13 bases agree with TRBD2. V lost 0 bases and J lost 2; bases outside the gene matches: 8. Germline V lookup: CDR1 SGHNT, CDR2 YYREEE (reference sequence). The CDR3 is 19 amino acids. CDR3 nucleotides: TGTGCCAGCAGCTTGGAGACGCGACTAGCGGGAGGAACCTACAATGAGCAGTTCTTC. Translating gives CASSLETRLAGGTYNEQFF. Looking up the rest from reference TRBV5-4 and TRBJ2-1 gives the full variable domain: ETGVTQSPTHLIKTRGQQVTLRCSSQSGHNTVSWYQQALGQGPQFIFQYYREEENGRGNFPPRFSGLQFPNYSSELNVNALELDDSALYLCASSLETRLAGGTYNEQFFGPGTRLTVL.

V is TRBV5-1 and J is TRBJ2-1; 9 nucleotides match TRBD2. The CDR3 spans 16 residues. V was clipped by 0 bases and J by 1 base; unmatched bases: 2. The germline V gene encodes CDR1 SGHRS and CDR2 YFSETQ. The CDR3 region has the DNA TGCGCCAGCAGCTTGGGCGGGAGGGGGTCCTACAATGAGCAGTTCTTC. It encodes CASSLGGRGSYNEQFF.

As concerns this clone: One end of the junction is discordant with germline, which a read error may explain. The rearrangement links TRBV4-2 to TRBJ2-1; 8 nucleotides line up with TRBD1. Germline CDR1 reads LGHNA; CDR2 reads YNFKEQ. The CDR3 contains 14 residues. The CDR3 spells CASSQDTQDRALVF. The CDR3 DNA reads as TGTGCCAGCAGCCAAGATACTCAGGACAGGGCATTAGTCTTC.

The J gene is TRBJ2-7, the V gene TRBV18, with 9 bases that match TRBD2. This CDR3 has 15 residues. Trimming removed 3 bases from V and 3 bases from J; junction bases left unmatched: 6. In germline, CDR1 is KGHSH, CDR2 LQKENI. For the CDR3, the DNA is TGTGCCAGCTCACCCGTAGCGGGGGACCGCTACGAGCAGTACTTC. Translated, it gives CASSPVAGDRYEQYF.

The genes are TRBV30 and TRBJ1-2, with 12 bases aligning to TRBD1. This CDR3 contains 15 residues. The V gene's germline CDR1 is GTSNPN and CDR2 SVGIG (reference sequence). V gave up 1 base and J gave up 7 bases; unmatched junction bases: 7. The CDR3 loop reads CAWSAWDRGRGGYTF. The CDR3 DNA reads TGTGCCTGGAGTGCATGGGACAGGGGGCGAGGTGGCTACACCTTC.

This chain connects TRBV7-2 to TRBJ2-1, with 13 nucleotides matching TRBD2. V shed 10 bases, J shed 7 bases, and the junction held 10 bases outside the gene matches. The CDR3 sequence is 15 residues long. The germline V gene encodes CDR1 SGHTA and CDR2 FQGNSA. Here the CDR3 reads CATSEGLAGVNEQFF. The CDR3 DNA reads TGTGCCACCTCCGAAGGACTAGCGGGAGTTAATGAGCAGTTCTTC.

This chain connects TRBV7-8 to TRBJ2-7; 11 bases match TRBD2. CDR3 size: 15 residues. The trim removed 3 bases at V and 6 bases at J, leaving 7 bases unmatched. Germline V gene sequence: CDR1 SGHVS, CDR2 FQNEAQ. The CDR3 nucleotides are TGTGCCAGCAGCTTGGGACTAGCGGTACCCTCCGAGCAGTACTTC. This codes for CASSLGLAVPSEQYF.

The V call is TRBV6-5, the J call TRBJ2-7; D call uncertain. The CDR3 length is 16 residues. The germline gives CDR1 MNHEY, CDR2 SVGAGI. V was clipped by 0 bases and J by 4 bases, with 16 bases between them. CDR3 in DNA: TGTGCCAGCAGTTACTCGAGAGCCACGTCATTGTACGAGCAGTACTTC. It is translated as CASSYSRATSLYEQYF.

This chain connects TRBV19 to TRBJ2-7, with TRBD1 matching 10 bases. Germline CDR1 reads LNHDA; CDR2 reads SQIVND (reference sequence). This CDR3 has 18 amino acids. With V trimmed by 5 bases and J by 2 bases, 15 bases remained unmatched. The CDR3 nucleotides read TGTGCCAGTAGTCTTACGGACAGGGGGAGTCTTCAAGCCTACGAGCAGTACTTC. Translating gives CASSLTDRGSLQAYEQYF.

V usage is TRBV5-6 and J usage is TRBJ2-7; 10 bases map to TRBD1. Germline V gives CDR1 SGHDT, CDR2 YYEEEE. Trimming removed 4 bases from V and 5 bases from J; junction bases left unmatched: 9. The CDR3 runs to 15 residues. Here the CDR3 reads CASSRLGQGMNEQYF. The CDR3, as DNA: TGTGCCAGCAGCCGACTGGGACAGGGGATGAACGAGCAGTACTTC.

The V and J genes are TRBV9 and TRBJ1-5, with D possibly being TRBD1 (6 bases). There are 14 residues in the CDR3. Germline CDR1 reads SGDLS; CDR2 reads YYNGEE. Trimming removed 4 bases at V and 3 bases at J, with 11 bases between. CDR3 DNA: TGTGCCAGCAGCCCTACAGGGTCCAATCAGCCCCAGCATTTT. Translating gives CASSPTGSNQPQHF. The full variable domain, with the rest looked up from reference TRBV9 and TRBJ1-5, is DSGVTQTPKHLITATGQRVTLRCSPRSGDLSVYWYQQSLDQGLQFLIQYYNGEERAKGNILERFSAQQFPDLHSELNLSSLELGDSALYFCASSPTGSNQPQHFGDGTRLSIL.

V is TRBV19 and J is TRBJ2-3, with a possible D match to TRBD2 (5 bases). The CDR3 sequence is 14 residues long. CDR1 is LNHDA, CDR2 SQIVND, per germline (reference sequence). V was clipped by 7 bases and J by 1 base, with 12 bases between them. The CDR3 loop is CASTLGAGTDTQYF. The DNA of the CDR3 is TGTGCCAGTACCCTGGGAGCCGGCACAGATACGCAGTATTTT. Full variable domain (missing parts from reference TRBV19 and TRBJ2-3): DGGITQSPKYLFRKEGQNVTLSCEQNLNHDAMYWYRQDPGQGLRLIYYSQIVNDFQKGDIAEGYSVSREKKESFPLTVTSAQKNPTAFYLCASTLGAGTDTQYFGPGTRLTVL.

CDR3 nucleotides: TGTGCCAGCAGTTTGCAGGGGCGTAGCACAGATACGCAGTATTTT. Encoded protein: CASSLQGRSTDTQYF. This chain links TRBV5-6 with TRBJ2-3, with D perhaps matching TRBD1 (6 bases). CDR1 SGHDT and CDR2 YYEEEE come from the germline V gene. The CDR3 runs to 15 residues. V lost 5 bases, J lost 0 bases, and 13 bases lay in between.

The rearrangement uses TRBV4-2 and TRBJ1-3, with unresolved D. The CDR3 is made up of 16 amino acids. V shed 5 bases and J shed 0 bases, with 14 bases lying between them. Germline-derived CDR1 and CDR2 are LGHNA and YNFKEQ. The CDR3: CASSITRTFSGNTIYF. CDR3 in DNA: TGTGCCAGCAGCATTACTAGGACCTTCTCTGGAAACACCATATATTTT.

The chain is built from TRBV18 and TRBJ2-1, with 7 bases that match TRBD2. Losses at the gene ends were 3 bases for V and 9 bases for J; bases not matched to a gene: 8. This CDR3 is 14 amino acids long. CDR1 and CDR2 (germline): KGHSH, LQKENI. The CDR3 region has the DNA TGTGCCAGCTCACCTGGACTAGAAGACAGTGAGCAGTTCTTC. This codes for CASSPGLEDSEQFF.

The chain is built from TRBV28 and TRBJ1-5; D is ambiguous. V was shortened by 2 bases and J by 6 bases, with 17 bases between the two germline ends. CDR1 and CDR2 from the germline V gene are MDHEN and SYDVKM. This CDR3 has 16 residues. This chain's CDR3 is CASSLRGSGRGQPQHF. The CDR3 DNA follows: TGTGCCAGCAGTTTAAGAGGGAGCGGCCGGGGTCAGCCCCAGCATTTT. Together with reference TRBV28 and TRBJ1-5, the CDR3 gives the full variable domain: DVKVTQSSRYLVKRTGEKVFLECVQDMDHENMFWYRQDPGLGLRLIYFSYDVKMKEKGDIPEGYSVSREKKERFSLILESASTNQTSMYLCASSLRGSGRGQPQHFGDGTRLSIL.

The rearrangement joins TRBV4-2 to TRBJ2-1; maybe TRBD2 (5 bases). This CDR3 has 15 residues. Germline V lookup: CDR1 LGHNA, CDR2 YNFKEQ. V lost 2 bases, J lost 2 bases, and 10 bases lay in between. The CDR3: CASSQTRETYNEQFF. The CDR3, as DNA: TGTGCCAGCAGCCAAACGAGGGAGACCTACAATGAGCAGTTCTTC.

V and J are TRBV5-1 and TRBJ2-1; 15 bases match TRBD2. Germline values: CDR1 SGHRS, CDR2 YFSETQ. V trimming: 4 bases; J trimming: 3 bases; junction bases outside the gene matches: 5. The CDR3 length is 17 residues. This chain's CDR3 is CASSRGTSGRYYNEQFF. CDR3 bases: TGCGCCAGCAGCCGCGGGACTAGCGGGAGGTACTACAATGAGCAGTTCTTC. Supplemented by reference TRBV5-1 and TRBJ2-1, the full variable domain reads KAGVTQTPRYLIKTRGQQVTLSCSPISGHRSVSWYQQTPGQGLQFLFEYFSETQRNKGNFPGRFSGRQFSNSRSEMNVSTLELGDSALYLCASSRGTSGRYYNEQFFGPGTRLTVL.

The rearrangement links TRBV14 to TRBJ1-1; a weak D match, TRBD1 (6 bases). The CDR3 length is 16 residues. Germline V gene lookup returns CDR1 SGHDN and CDR2 FVKESK. The V end was cut by 0 bases, the J end by 7 bases, with 18 bases between. CDR3 protein: CASSQDLPGAKGEAFF. The CDR3 DNA reads as TGTGCCAGCAGCCAAGATCTGCCAGGGGCAAAGGGTGAAGCTTTCTTT.

V gene TRBV4-3 combines with J gene TRBJ2-1; 11 nucleotides align to TRBD2. Germline CDR1 and CDR2: LGHNA and YSLEER. The CDR3 consists of 16 residues. With 1 base clipped from V and 4 bases from J, the junction kept 3 bases outside the gene matches. The CDR3, as DNA: TGCGCCAGCAGCCAAGGCACTAGCGGGAGTTACAATGAGCAGTTCTTC. This encodes CASSQGTSGSYNEQFF.

This chain uses TRBV7-9 with TRBJ2-7; D is ambiguous. The ends were cut back, 5 bases at V and 3 bases at J, with 14 bases in the middle. Germline-derived CDR1 and CDR2 are SEHNR and FQNEAQ (reference sequence). The CDR3 length is 14 residues. CDR3 sequence reads: CASSRDTTHYEQYF. The CDR3 nucleotides are TGTGCCAGCAGCCGCGACACAACCCACTACGAGCAGTACTTC.

The genes are TRBV6-5 and TRBJ1-4, with TRBD1 as a possible D gene (6 bases). V was shortened by 4 bases and J by 7 bases, with 13 bases between the two germline ends. The CDR3 is 14 amino acids. CDR1 and CDR2 (germline): MNHEY, SVGAGI. CDR3 sequence: CASSWGGTGEKLFF. In nucleotides, the CDR3 is TGTGCCAGCAGTTGGGGGGGCACAGGTGAAAAACTGTTTTTT.